This TCR beta chain was recorded in a study of cytomegalovirus exposure and HLA in healthy donors. In regard to this clone: No antigen is known for it.

Trimming removed 5 bases from V and 7 bases from J, with 11 bases in between. The CDR3 contains 12 residues. Germline V gene sequence: CDR1 SQVTM, CDR2 ANQGSEA. The PCR had 60 Vbeta and 13 Jbeta primers. This table comes from immunoSEQ multiplex PCR, and its TCRdb copy is limited to in-frame clones, with some not included. The sample lists 200,000 or so clones, over 80% seen once, with 1% to 1.5% in the top ten. General observations from the study: As was reported, the HLA-A and HLA-B alleles of most subjects were accurately predicted from TCR beta sequences.

Sequencing was performed on PBMCs. The receptor comes from a young man in good health and CMV-seronegative. The chain couples TRBV29-1 to TRBJ2-2, with D perhaps matching TRBD1 (6 bases). Written as DNA, the CDR3 is TGCAGCGTTTCAGGGGCGGGCGGGGAGCTGTTTTTT. Its protein is CSVSGAGGELFF.